The 24 T cell receptor beta chains below were found in one sample sequenced in a study of blood T cell repertoires in COVID-19. Profiling relied on immunoSEQ multiplex PCR, and the TCRdb table lists in-frame clones only, not all of them. The sample holds about 120,000 clones; about 85% are singletons and the top ten take 4.5% to 5%. The sample taken for sequencing was peripheral blood. The receptors derive from a human donor in a cohort sampled during active COVID-19.

The V and J genes are TRBV6-5 and TRBJ1-3; D is uncertain. This CDR3 is 15 amino acids long. CDR1 is MNHEY, CDR2 SVGAGI, per germline. V lost 6 bases and J 0 bases, leaving 12 bases between the germline ends. CDR3 nucleotides: TGTGCCAGCAGCCCCGCTACGAGCTCTGGAAACACCATATATTTT. It translates to CASSPATSSGNTIYF.

The genes are TRBV28 and TRBJ1-4, with 8 bases fitting TRBD1. This CDR3 spans 16 amino acids. With V trimmed by 5 bases and J by 1 base, 6 bases remained unmatched. Germline V gene sequence: CDR1 MDHEN, CDR2 SYDVKM. CDR3 in amino acids: CASSLYGQGTNEKLFF. The DNA for the CDR3 is TGTGCCAGCAGTCTCTACGGACAGGGAACTAATGAAAAACTGTTTTTT.

The chain links TRBV18 to TRBJ2-7; TRBD1 matches 10 bases. Germline-derived CDR1 and CDR2 are KGHSH and LQKENI. The V segment lost 4 bases and the J segment 2 bases; nucleotides outside the gene matches: 2. The CDR3 spans 14 residues. The CDR3 spells CASSQGQGTYEQYF. DNA for the CDR3: TGTGCCAGCTCACAGGGACAGGGGACCTACGAGCAGTACTTC.

This clone was seen only a few times. J is TRBJ2-1 and V is TRBV6-5; 9 nucleotides agree with TRBD2. This CDR3 is built from 16 residues. The trim removed 2 bases at V and 7 bases at J, leaving 9 bases unmatched. The V gene's germline CDR1 is MNHEY and CDR2 SVGAGI. CDR3 DNA: TGTGCCAGCAGTTACAGAGGTAGCGGGAGCCCTAATGAGCAGTTCTTC. Translated, it gives CASSYRGSGSPNEQFF.

The rearrangement links TRBV7-2 to TRBJ1-3, with TRBD1 as a possible D gene (5 bases). There are 18 residues in the CDR3. Trimming took 3 bases from V and 0 from J, leaving 18 bases between them. Germline V gene lookup returns CDR1 SGHTA and CDR2 FQGNSA. This CDR3 is CASSFDLGARGSGNTIYF. The CDR3 bases are TGTGCCAGCAGCTTCGATTTAGGGGCGCGGGGCTCTGGAAACACCATATATTTT.

This clone was recorded a few times. The chain joins TRBV6-1 to TRBJ2-5; 8 nucleotides align to TRBD2. V lost 2 bases, J lost 7 bases, and 9 bases stayed unmatched. Per the germline V gene, CDR1 is MNHNS and CDR2 is SASEGT. The CDR3 spans 15 residues. For the CDR3, the DNA is TGTGCCAGCAGTGAACCGGGGGGGCGCCCCGGGACCCAGTACTTC. It codes for CASSEPGGRPGTQYF.

This clone turned up a few times. The rearrangement uses TRBV6-5 and TRBJ1-5, with D possibly matching TRBD1 (5 bases). This CDR3 has 16 amino acids. Germline V gene sequence: CDR1 MNHEY, CDR2 SVGAGI. V lost 0 bases, J lost 2 bases, and 11 bases lay in between. The CDR3 nucleotides read TGTGCCAGCAGTTACTCTGGGGGGACGGGCAATCAGCCCCAGCATTTT. Translation gives CASSYSGGTGNQPQHF.

Concerning this clone: This sample includes further DNA sequences coding for the same CDR3. The chain links TRBV5-1 to TRBJ2-7; maybe TRBD1 (5 bases). Trimming removed 1 base from V and 3 bases from J, with 8 bases in between. From germline, CDR1 is SGHRS and CDR2 YFSETQ. The CDR3 sequence is 13 residues long. The CDR3 region is CASSLHDSYEQYF. The CDR3 region has the DNA TGCGCCAGCAGCTTGCACGACAGCTACGAGCAGTACTTC.

The CDR3 loop reads CASSLKTGFAGNTIYF. CDR3 nucleotides: TGTGCCAGCAGCCTAAAGACAGGATTTGCTGGAAACACCATATATTTT. The rearrangement uses TRBV4-2 and TRBJ1-3; maybe TRBD1 (6 bases). This CDR3 has 16 residues. V was cut by 4 bases and J by 2 bases, with 15 bases left in between. CDR1 and CDR2 from the germline V gene are LGHNA and YNFKEQ.

This sequence joins TRBV5-8 and TRBJ1-3; 8 nucleotides match TRBD1. The CDR3 loop spans 17 amino acids. Germline CDR1 is SGHTS and CDR2 is YDEGEE. J was trimmed by 0 bases and V by 2 bases; bases with no gene match: 7. The DNA of the CDR3 is TGTGCCAGCAGCTTCGACAGGGGCCTCCCCTCTGGAAACACCATATATTTT. This encodes CASSFDRGLPSGNTIYF.

This chain uses TRBV5-4 with TRBJ1-3; D unclear. This CDR3 comprises 13 residues. Deletions cut 2 bases from V and 3 bases from J, with 6 bases between. The V gene's germline CDR1 is SGHNT and CDR2 YYREEE (reference sequence). The CDR3 is CASSFGFGNTIYF. CDR3 nucleotide sequence: TGTGCCAGCAGCTTTGGCTTTGGAAACACCATATATTTT.

The chain employs TRBV5-1 and TRBJ1-2; D ambiguous. The CDR3 is 13 residues long. V was shortened by 0 bases and J by 1 base, with 4 bases between the two germline ends. The germline V gene encodes CDR1 SGHRS and CDR2 YFSETQ. The DNA of the CDR3 is TGCGCCAGCAGCTTGGACAGTAACTATGGCTACACCTTC. This translates into CASSLDSNYGYTF.

The chain has TRBV7-8 and TRBJ2-7, with TRBD1 matching 7 bases. In germline, CDR1 is SGHVS, CDR2 FQNEAQ. This CDR3 has 13 amino acids. V lost 3 bases and J lost 7; bases outside the gene matches: 6. In nucleotides, the CDR3 is TGTGCCAGCAGCTTGGGACAGTCTGGAGAGCAGTACTTC. This codes for CASSLGQSGEQYF.

The chain uses TRBV6-2 or TRBV6-3 and TRBJ2-3; the match to TRBD2 covers 8 bases. The CDR3 totals 14 residues. V gave up 4 bases and J gave up 1 base; unmatched junction bases: 1. Germline loops: CDR1 MNHEY, CDR2 SVGEGT. CDR3 sequence (DNA): TGTGCCAGCAGTTCGGGACTAGGCACAGATACGCAGTATTTT. Translating gives CASSSGLGTDTQYF.

The CDR3 nucleotides read TGTGCCAGCAGTTATGGACAGTTTGTTTCTGGGGCCAACGTCCTGACTTTC. Residues: CASSYGQFVSGANVLTF. The chain employs TRBV6-2 or TRBV6-3 and TRBJ2-6, with D possibly being TRBD1 (6 bases). V lost 3 bases to trimming and J lost 1 base, with 13 bases between them. The CDR3 consists of 17 residues. Germline V gene data show CDR1 as MNHEY and CDR2 as SVGEGT.

The CDR3 here is CASSLASGRRSYNEQFF. CDR3 DNA sequence: TGTGCCAGCAGCCTAGCTAGCGGGAGAAGGTCCTACAATGAGCAGTTCTTC. J is TRBJ2-1 and V is TRBV5-4; 10 bases fit TRBD2. J gave up 1 base and V 4 bases, and 8 bases lay outside the gene matches. There are 17 residues in the CDR3. From germline, CDR1 is SGHNT and CDR2 YYREEE (reference sequence).

This rearrangement joins TRBV2 to TRBJ1-2, with D tentatively TRBD1 (6 bases). The CDR3 is 13 residues long. V gave up 6 bases and J gave up 0 bases, with 8 bases separating them. CDR1 and CDR2 from the germline V gene are SNHLY and FYNNEI. CDR3 DNA: TGTGCCAGCAGACGACAGGCTAACTATGGCTACACCTTC. As protein: CASRRQANYGYTF.

The chain recombines TRBV7-9 with TRBJ2-7, with 10 bases that match TRBD2. This CDR3 is built from 14 residues. Trimming removed 5 bases from V and 9 bases from J; junction bases left unmatched: 10. The germline V gene encodes CDR1 SEHNR and CDR2 FQNEAQ (reference sequence). CDR3: CASSAEVAGGRQYF. CDR3 coding DNA: TGTGCCAGCAGCGCCGAGGTAGCGGGGGGAAGGCAGTACTTC.

The rearrangement joins TRBV5-6 to TRBJ2-7; D gene ambiguous. Germline CDR1 is SGHDT and CDR2 is YYEEEE. V was shortened by 4 bases and J by 0 bases, with 2 bases between the two germline ends. The CDR3 covers 11 residues. The CDR3 DNA reads as TGTGCCAGCAGCCACTCCTACGAGCAGTACTTC. Protein product: CASSHSYEQYF.

The chain is built from TRBV4-1 and TRBJ1-1; no clear D. Per germline, CDR1 MGHRA and CDR2 YSYEKL. The length of the CDR3 is 15 residues. The V end was cut by 6 bases, the J end by 1 base, with 15 bases between. This chain's CDR3 is CASRPSGSPNTEAFF. Written as DNA, the CDR3 is TGCGCCAGCAGACCCTCCGGGAGTCCGAACACTGAAGCTTTCTTT.

The rearrangement joins TRBV6-6 to TRBJ1-2; no reliable D call. From germline, CDR1 is MNHNY and CDR2 SVGAGI (reference sequence). This CDR3 has 14 amino acids. V was clipped by 0 bases and J by 2 bases, with 7 bases between them. In nucleotides, the CDR3 is TGTGCCAGCAGTTACTCTTCGGGAAACTATGGCTACACCTTC. This sequence encodes CASSYSSGNYGYTF.

V usage is TRBV29-1 and J usage is TRBJ1-1; D is possibly TRBD1 (6 bases). The CDR3 length is 13 residues. Germline CDR1 reads SQVTM; CDR2 reads ANQGSEA. The V end lost 6 bases, the J end lost 5 bases, and 16 bases lay between the germline ends. CDR3 sequence (DNA): TGCAGCGTCGATACAGGGTTTAAAACTGAAGCTTTCTTT. This encodes CSVDTGFKTEAFF.

The chain has TRBV9 and TRBJ2-3, with TRBD1 matching over 7 bases. The CDR3 covers 15 residues. After removal of 2 bases from V and 3 bases from J, the junction contained 6 bases not matched to a gene. Germline V lookup: CDR1 SGDLS, CDR2 YYNGEE. The CDR3 protein is CASSVVQGYTDTQYF. The CDR3 bases are TGTGCCAGCAGCGTGGTACAGGGGTATACAGATACGCAGTATTTT.

This clone occurred a few times. This sequence joins TRBV7-9 and TRBJ1-2; D not resolved. The ends were cut back, 5 bases at V and 1 base at J, with 8 bases in the middle. The CDR3 sequence is 13 residues long. Germline assignment: CDR1 SEHNR and CDR2 FQNEAQ (reference sequence). CDR3 DNA: TGTGCCAGCAGCCGGGGAAATAACTATGGCTACACCTTC. Translated: CASSRGNNYGYTF. Combining the CDR3 with reference TRBV7-9 and TRBJ1-2 gives the whole variable domain DTGVSQNPRHKITKRGQNVTFRCDPISEHNRLYWYRQTLGQGPEFLTYFQNEAQLEKSRLLSDRFSAERPKGSFSTLEIQRTEQGDSAMYLCASSRGNNYGYTFGSGTRLTVV.